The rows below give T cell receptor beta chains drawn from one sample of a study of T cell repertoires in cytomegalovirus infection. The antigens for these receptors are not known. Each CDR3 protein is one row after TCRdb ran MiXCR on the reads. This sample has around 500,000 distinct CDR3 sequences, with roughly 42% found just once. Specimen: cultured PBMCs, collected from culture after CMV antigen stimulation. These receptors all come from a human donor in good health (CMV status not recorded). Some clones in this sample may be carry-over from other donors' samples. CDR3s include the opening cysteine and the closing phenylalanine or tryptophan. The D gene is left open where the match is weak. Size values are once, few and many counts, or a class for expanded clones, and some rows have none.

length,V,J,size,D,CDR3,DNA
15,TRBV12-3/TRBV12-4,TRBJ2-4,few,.,CASSGSPRGKNIQYF,TGTGCCAGCAGTGGGTCCCCCCGGGGCAAAAACATTCAGTACTTC
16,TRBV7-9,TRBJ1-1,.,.,CASSPRAGGLNTEAFF,TGTGCCAGCAGCCCGAGGGCGGGGGGCTTGAACACTGAAGCTTTCTTT
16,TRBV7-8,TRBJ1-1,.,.,CASSLGTRAMNTEAFF,TGTGCCAGCAGCCTTGGGACAAGAGCCATGAACACTGAAGCTTTCTTT
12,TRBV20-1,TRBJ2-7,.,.,CSARGAKYEQYF,TGCAGTGCTAGGGGGGCAAAGTACGAGCAGTACTTC
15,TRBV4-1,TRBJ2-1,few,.,CASSQGGTLYNEQFF,TGCGCCAGCAGCCAAGGAGGGACCCTCTACAATGAGCAGTTCTTC
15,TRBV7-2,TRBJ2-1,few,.,CASSLGADSYNEQFF,TGTGCCAGCAGCTTAGGAGCGGACTCCTACAATGAGCAGTTCTTC
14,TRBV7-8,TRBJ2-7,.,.,CASRESRGSYEQYF,TGTGCCAGCAGAGAATCCAGGGGTTCCTACGAGCAGTACTTC
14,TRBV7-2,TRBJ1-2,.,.,CASSLFASNYGYTF,TGTGCCAGCAGCCTTTTTGCGTCTAACTATGGCTACACCTTC
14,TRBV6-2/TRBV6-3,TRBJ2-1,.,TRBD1,CASSYRGQGNEQFF,TGTGCCAGCAGTTATCGGGGACAGGGTAATGAGCAGTTCTTC
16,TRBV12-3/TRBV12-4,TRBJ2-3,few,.,CASRSSREGLTDTQYF,TGTGCCAGCAGGTCCTCCCGTGAGGGACTCACAGATACGCAGTATTTT
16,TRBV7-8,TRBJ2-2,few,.,CASSLVTSTPTGELFF,TGTGCCAGCAGCTTAGTAACCTCGACCCCCACCGGGGAGCTGTTTTTT
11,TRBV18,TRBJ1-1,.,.,CASGVGTEAFF,TGTGCCAGCGGGGTAGGAACTGAAGCTTTCTTT
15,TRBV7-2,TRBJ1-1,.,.,CASSAGTSRGTEAFF,TGTGCCAGCAGCGCCGGGACGTCTCGAGGCACTGAAGCTTTCTTT
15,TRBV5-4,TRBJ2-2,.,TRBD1,CASSIGTELTGELFF,TGTGCCAGCAGCATCGGGACAGAACTCACCGGGGAGCTGTTTTTT
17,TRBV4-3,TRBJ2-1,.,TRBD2,CASSHAVPGLANNEQFF,TGCGCCAGCAGCCACGCCGTCCCGGGACTAGCCAACAATGAGCAGTTCTTC
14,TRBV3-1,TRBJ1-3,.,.,CASSQAGGRNTIYF,TGTGCCAGCAGCCAAGCTGGGGGCCGGAACACCATATATTTT
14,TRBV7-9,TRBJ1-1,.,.,CASSLRSGEEEAFF,TGTGCCAGCAGCCTCAGGTCAGGGGAAGAAGAAGCTTTCTTT
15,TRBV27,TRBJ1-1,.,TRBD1,CASSPSTGMNTEAFF,TGTGCCAGCAGTCCATCGACAGGGATGAACACTGAAGCTTTCTTT
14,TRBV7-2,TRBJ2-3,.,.,CASSGRGRGDTQYF,TGTGCCAGCAGCGGAAGGGGGCGGGGAGATACGCAGTATTTT
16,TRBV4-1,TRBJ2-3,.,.,CASSRGTLGTTDTQYF,TGCGCCAGCAGCCGCGGGACCCTTGGAACTACAGATACGCAGTATTTT
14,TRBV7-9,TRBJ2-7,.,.,CASSQALGVYEQYF,TGTGCCAGCAGCCAAGCCTTGGGGGTTTACGAGCAGTACTTC
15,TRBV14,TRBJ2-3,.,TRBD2,CASSHVGRASDTQYF,TGTGCCAGCAGCCACGTGGGGAGGGCCTCCGATACGCAGTATTTT
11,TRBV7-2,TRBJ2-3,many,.,CASSFADTQYF,TGTGCCAGCAGCTTCGCAGATACGCAGTATTTT
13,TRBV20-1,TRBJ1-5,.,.,CSAHQSGGWPQHF,TGCAGTGCTCACCAGTCGGGGGGATGGCCCCAGCATTTT
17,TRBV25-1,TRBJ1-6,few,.,CASQGTRMSSYNSPLHF,TGTGCCAGCCAAGGGACCCGCATGAGCTCCTATAATTCACCCCTCCACTTT
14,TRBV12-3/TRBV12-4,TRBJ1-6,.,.,CASSRDRSNSPLHF,TGTGCCAGCAGCCGAGACAGGAGTAATTCACCCCTCCACTTT
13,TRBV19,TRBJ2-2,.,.,CASSISVDGELFF,TGTGCCAGTAGTATCTCAGTTGACGGGGAGCTGTTTTTT
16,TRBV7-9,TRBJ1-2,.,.,CASSLVSGPDDYGYTF,TGTGCCAGCAGCTTAGTTTCAGGTCCCGATGACTATGGCTACACCTTC
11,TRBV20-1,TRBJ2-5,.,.,CSARVSETQYF,TGCAGTGCTAGAGTTTCGGAGACCCAGTACTTC
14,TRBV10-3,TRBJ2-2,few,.,CAINQQGGTGELFF,TGTGCCATCAACCAACAGGGTGGCACCGGGGAGCTGTTTTTT
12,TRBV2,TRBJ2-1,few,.,CASSRTWDIQFF,TGTGCCAGCAGTCGAACGTGGGACATCCAGTTCTTC
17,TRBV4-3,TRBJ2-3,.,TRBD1,CASSQDPDRDSTDTQYF,TGCGCCAGCAGCCAAGACCCGGACAGGGACAGCACAGATACGCAGTATTTT
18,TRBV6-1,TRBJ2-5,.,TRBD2,CASSELWTSGGASGTQYF,TGTGCCAGCAGTGAACTGTGGACTAGCGGGGGCGCCAGTGGGACCCAGTACTTC
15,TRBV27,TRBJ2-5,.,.,CASSPGVDPVETQYF,TGTGCCAGCAGTCCCGGGGTCGACCCGGTGGAGACCCAGTACTTC
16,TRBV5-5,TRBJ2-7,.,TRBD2,CASSLYAGGSSYEQYF,TGTGCCAGCAGCTTGTATGCGGGGGGGAGCTCCTACGAGCAGTACTTC
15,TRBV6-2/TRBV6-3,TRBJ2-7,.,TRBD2,CASSPIDRRGGEQYF,TGTGCCAGCAGCCCTATCGACCGGCGGGGGGGCGAGCAGTACTTC
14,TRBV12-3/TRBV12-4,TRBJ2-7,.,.,CASSPNRHSGEQYF,TGTGCCAGCAGTCCGAACAGGCATTCGGGCGAGCAGTACTTC
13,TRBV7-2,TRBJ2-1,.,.,CASSLRRVAEQSF,TGTGCCAGCAGCCTTCGGAGAGTGGCCGAGCAGTCCTTC
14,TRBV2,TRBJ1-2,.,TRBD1,CASSVPPRGDGYTF,TGTGCCAGCAGTGTTCCCCCCAGGGGGGATGGCTACACCTTC
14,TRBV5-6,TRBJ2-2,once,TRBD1,CASSFGTGPGELFF,TGTGCCAGCAGCTTTGGGACAGGGCCCGGGGAGCTGTTTTTT
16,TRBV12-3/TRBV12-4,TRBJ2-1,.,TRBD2,CASSYGGLAAYNEQFF,TGTGCCAGCAGTTATGGGGGACTAGCTGCCTACAATGAGCAGTTCTTC
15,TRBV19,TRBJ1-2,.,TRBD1,CASSTWTGNNYGYTF,TGTGCCAGTAGTACCTGGACAGGGAATAACTATGGCTACACCTTC
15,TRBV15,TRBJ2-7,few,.,CATSRDYGAAGGQYF,TGTGCCACCAGCAGAGATTATGGCGCCGCTGGTGGGCAGTACTTC
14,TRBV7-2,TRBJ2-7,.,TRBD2,CASRASGSSYEQYF,TGTGCCAGCAGGGCTAGCGGGTCTTCCTACGAGCAGTACTTC
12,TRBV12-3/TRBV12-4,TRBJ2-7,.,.,CASSLRTYEQYF,TGTGCCAGCTCCCTGCGAACCTACGAGCAGTACTTC
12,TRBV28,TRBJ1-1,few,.,CASSLRPIEAFF,TGTGCCAGCAGTTTACGGCCGATTGAAGCTTTCTTT
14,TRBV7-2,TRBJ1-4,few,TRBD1,CASSLGTGVQKLFF,TGTGCCAGCAGCTTAGGGACAGGGGTTCAAAAACTGTTTTTT
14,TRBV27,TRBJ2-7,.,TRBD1,CASGLPLTGAEQYF,TGTGCCAGCGGGTTACCTCTGACAGGGGCCGAGCAGTACTTC
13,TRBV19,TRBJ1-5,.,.,CAIEVTGNQPQHF,TGTGCCATCGAGGTAACCGGGAATCAGCCCCAGCATTTT